This is a list of T cell receptor beta chains from one sample in a study of beta chain features in type 1 diabetes. Using immunoSEQ multiplex PCR, the repertoire was profiled, and TCRdb retains in-frame clones only, with some absent. The table records about 370,000 clones, less than 15% of them present only once. Sequenced: naive CD4+ T cells from blood. Every receptor here comes from a woman aged 18-30 years in good health. Each CDR3 is given with its conserved first and last residue. D genes are given only for firm matches. Clone size is given for some rows only: seen once, a few or many times, or a class if the clone is expanded.

J gene,clone size,D gene,V gene,CDR3 DNA,CDR3 protein
TRBJ2-7,few,NA,TRBV29-1,TGCAGCGTTGAAAGGGGCGGCCCATCCTACGAGCAGTACTTC,CSVERGGPSYEQYF
TRBJ1-1,NA,TRBD1,TRBV7-8,TGTGCCAGCAGCCTCCGGGACAGGAACACTGAAGCTTTCTTT,CASSLRDRNTEAFF
TRBJ2-2,NA,NA,TRBV9,TGTGCCAGCAGCGTACCCCCCTCTGCCGGGGAGCTGTTTTTT,CASSVPPSAGELFF
TRBJ2-7,NA,NA,TRBV6-5,TGTGCCAGCAGCTACGACGGAGGAAGCTCCTACGAGCAGTACTTC,CASSYDGGSSYEQYF
TRBJ2-3,NA,TRBD2,TRBV7-3,TGTGCCAGCAGTTCTTATAGCGGGAGGCGGGTCGATACGCAGTATTTT,CASSSYSGRRVDTQYF
TRBJ1-3,NA,TRBD1,TRBV18,TGTGCCAGCTCAGCGGACAGGGCCCCTGGAAACACCATATATTTT,CASSADRAPGNTIYF
TRBJ2-1,few,TRBD1,TRBV19,TGTGCCAGTAGTCCTCTCAGGGACAGTGGGGACAATGAGCAGTTCTTC,CASSPLRDSGDNEQFF
TRBJ2-2,NA,NA,TRBV4-2,TGTGCCAGCAGTCTAGGGGGGAACACCGGGGAGCTGTTTTTT,CASSLGGNTGELFF
TRBJ1-4,NA,NA,TRBV30,TGTGCCTGGGGTAGGGGCAGCCGAACTGAAAAACTGTTTTTT,CAWGRGSRTEKLFF
TRBJ2-2,NA,TRBD1,TRBV4-1,TGCGCCAGCAGCCATTTCCTCGGGACAGGGAACACCGGGGAGCTGTTTTTT,CASSHFLGTGNTGELFF
TRBJ2-5,NA,TRBD2,TRBV5-1,TGCGCCAGCGGACTAGCGCTAGAGACCCAGTACTTC,CASGLALETQYF
TRBJ2-6,few,NA,TRBV7-2,TGTGCCAGCAGCTTAGACAGGGCCAACGTCCTGACTTTC,CASSLDRANVLTF
TRBJ1-5,NA,TRBD1,TRBV6-5,TGTGCCAGCAGGGGGACACAGGGGAATCAGCCCCAGCATTTT,CASRGTQGNQPQHF
TRBJ2-6,NA,NA,TRBV6-5,TGTGCCAGCAGTTACGGGCTCTCTGGGGCCAACGTCCTGACTTTC,CASSYGLSGANVLTF
TRBJ2-3,few,NA,TRBV18,TGTGCCAGCTCACCACCGGCGGGATGGGCAGATACGCAGTATTTT,CASSPPAGWADTQYF
TRBJ1-2,few,NA,TRBV28,TGTGCCAGCAGTTTACGCGGTAACTATGGCTACACCTTC,CASSLRGNYGYTF
TRBJ2-1,NA,TRBD2,TRBV7-2,TGTGCCAGCAGCTTAGCTAGCGGGAGGCAGAATGAGCAGTTCTTC,CASSLASGRQNEQFF
TRBJ2-7,NA,TRBD2,TRBV9,TGTGCCAGCAGCCCTCACGGGGGTGAGCGGGGCTACGAGCAGTACTTC,CASSPHGGERGYEQYF
TRBJ2-1,NA,NA,TRBV27,TGTGCCAGCACCATCGGGAGCCCCTCCTACAATGAGCAGTTCTTC,CASTIGSPSYNEQFF
TRBJ2-6,NA,NA,TRBV18,TGTGCCAGCTCAACTGGGACATACAACGTCCTGACTTTC,CASSTGTYNVLTF
TRBJ2-2,NA,TRBD2,TRBV6-5,TGTGCCAGCAGTCAGACTAGCGGAACCGGGGAGCTGTTTTTT,CASSQTSGTGELFF
TRBJ1-5,NA,TRBD1,TRBV5-1,TGCGCCAGCAGCAATGGACAGGGTAATCAGCCCCAGCATTTT,CASSNGQGNQPQHF
TRBJ2-7,few,NA,TRBV9,TGTGCCAGCAGCCGTTCCGGGTCCACCTACGAGCAGTACTTC,CASSRSGSTYEQYF
TRBJ2-3,few,NA,TRBV2,TGTGCCAGCAAGGAACAGGGAAATGCAGATACGCAGTATTTT,CASKEQGNADTQYF
TRBJ2-2,few,NA,TRBV7-6,TGTGCCACAAAGGGGTCCACCGGGGAGCTGTTTTTT,CATKGSTGELFF
TRBJ2-7,NA,TRBD2,TRBV5-4,TGTGCCAGCAGTTTAGCGGGAATCTCCTACGAGCAGTACTTC,CASSLAGISYEQYF
TRBJ1-2,NA,NA,TRBV4-3,TGCGCCAGCAGCCAAGGGACAGCTAACTATGGCTACACCTTC,CASSQGTANYGYTF
TRBJ2-2,NA,TRBD1,TRBV30,TGTGCCGGACAGGGTAGAACCGGGGAGCTGTTTTTT,CAGQGRTGELFF
TRBJ2-5,few,TRBD2,TRBV7-9,TGTGCCAGCAGAAGTCGGACTAGCTCAAAAGAGACCCAGTACTTC,CASRSRTSSKETQYF
TRBJ2-7,few,TRBD1,TRBV9,TGTGCCAGCAGCGTAGCTGGGGACAGGGGCTACGAGCAGTACTTC,CASSVAGDRGYEQYF
TRBJ2-7,NA,TRBD1,TRBV13,TGTGCCAGCAGCTTGGACAGGGGGAACCCCTCCTACGAGCAGTACTTC,CASSLDRGNPSYEQYF
TRBJ1-2,NA,NA,TRBV11-1,TGTGCCAGCAGCTTAGTCGGCCGGACAGCTGGCTACACCTTC,CASSLVGRTAGYTF
TRBJ2-3,few,TRBD2,TRBV15,TGTGCCACCAGCAGAGACCTAGCGGGAATCGCAGATACGCAGTATTTT,CATSRDLAGIADTQYF
TRBJ1-2,few,TRBD1,TRBV29-1,TGCAGCGTTCTTACTTGGACAGGGGAGATCGGCTACACCTTC,CSVLTWTGEIGYTF
TRBJ2-1,few,TRBD2,TRBV28,TGTGCCAGCAGTTCTCCCGGTACTAGCGGGACATCCTACAATGAGCAGTTCTTC,CASSSPGTSGTSYNEQFF
TRBJ2-1,NA,TRBD2,TRBV28,TGTGCCAGCAGTTTCCCCCGGACTAGCGGGAGGGCCGACAATGAGCAGTTCTTC,CASSFPRTSGRADNEQFF
TRBJ2-7,NA,NA,TRBV5-1,TGCGCCAGCAGCTTGGTACCCGCGGTGGAGCAGTACTTC,CASSLVPAVEQYF